Presented here are 28 T cell receptor beta chains from one specimen sequenced in a study of T-cell memory formation after mild COVID-19. MiXCR, run by TCRdb on the 5' RACE reads, gives a single entry per CDR3 protein. The repertoire includes 450,000 or so distinct CDR3 sequences, around 27% of them detected once, and approximately 12% sits in the top ten. The specimen sequenced was PBMCs or a T cell subset sorted from them (not recorded which). The source is an adult woman who had mild COVID-19 (a few samples of this study predate the infection). Cell type and time point are not known.

V gene TRBV7-2 combines with J gene TRBJ2-7; 12 nucleotides match TRBD2. This CDR3 has 16 residues. Unmatched junction bases numbered 7, after V lost 4 bases and J lost 3 bases. Germline V lookup: CDR1 SGHTA, CDR2 FQGNSA. CDR3 protein: CASSSRTSGNFYEQYF. The CDR3 DNA follows: TGTGCCAGCAGCTCGAGGACTAGCGGGAACTTCTACGAGCAGTACTTC.

The sample holds a few counts of this clonotype. The rearrangement links TRBV6-5 to TRBJ2-6; D perhaps matches TRBD2 (6 bases). V shed 0 bases and J shed 3 bases, with 9 bases lying between them. This CDR3 comprises 16 residues. Germline V gene lookup returns CDR1 MNHEY and CDR2 SVGAGI. The CDR3 protein is CASSYSKGGGANVLTF. The CDR3 DNA reads as TGTGCCAGCAGTTACTCGAAGGGAGGTGGGGCCAACGTCCTGACTTTC.

This clonotype has a handful of counts. The chain links TRBV7-9 to TRBJ2-2; D remains ambiguous. Germline CDR1 and CDR2: SEHNR and FQNEAQ (reference sequence). Deletions cut 3 bases from V and 5 bases from J, with 10 bases between. The CDR3 runs to 14 residues. CDR3 sequence (DNA): TGTGCCAGCAGCTTTTCCGTACGTACCGGGGAGCTGTTTTTT. It yields the protein CASSFSVRTGELFF.

This clonotype was seen only a few times. The J gene is TRBJ2-3, the V gene TRBV29-1; possible D gene TRBD1, 5 bases. CDR3 length equals 11 residues. V lost 4 bases and J lost 5, with 7 bases in between. Germline CDR1 reads SQVTM; CDR2 reads ANQGSEA. The CDR3 here is CSVVTGDTQYF. Here the CDR3 DNA reads TGCAGCGTTGTAACAGGAGATACGCAGTATTTT.

This clonotype was seen more than once but under ten times. The genes are TRBV10-3 and TRBJ2-5, with 9 bases that match TRBD1. J was trimmed by 4 bases and V by 3 bases; bases with no gene match: 12. CDR1 ENHRY and CDR2 SYGVKD come from the germline V gene. This CDR3 has 17 amino acids. The CDR3 loop is CAISERLGTGLRETQYF. CDR3 nucleotide sequence: TGTGCCATCAGTGAACGACTGGGGACAGGGCTGAGAGAGACCCAGTACTTC.

This clonotype was detected only a few times. V is TRBV24-1 and J is TRBJ2-3, with TRBD1 identical over 9 bases. The CDR3 contains 17 residues. V lost 3 bases, J lost 5 bases, and 11 bases stayed unmatched. Germline lookup yields CDR1 KGHDR and CDR2 SFDVKD. The DNA of the CDR3 is TGTGCCACCAGTGATGGGACAGGGACCAGCCGCCGAGATACGCAGTATTTT. It specifies CATSDGTGTSRRDTQYF.

The gene calls are TRBV7-2 and TRBJ2-7; D is ambiguous. Germline values: CDR1 SGHTA, CDR2 FQGNSA. Trimming pared 1 base from V and 5 bases from J, leaving 12 bases between. This CDR3 region has 14 residues. CDR3 DNA: TGTGCCAGCAGCTTAGGGATAGGGCTCGACGAGCAGTACTTC. Protein product: CASSLGIGLDEQYF.

Only a few counts were recorded for this clonotype. This sequence joins TRBV20-1 and TRBJ2-3; weak D call: TRBD2 (5 bases). The germline V and J ends were trimmed by 6 bases and 1 base, with 14 bases remaining between them. Per germline, CDR1 DFQATT and CDR2 SNEGSKA (reference sequence). The CDR3 has 14 amino acids. This CDR3 is CSALQGGRTDTQYF. The CDR3 DNA sequence: TGCAGTGCCCTACAAGGCGGGCGCACAGATACGCAGTATTTT.

The chain joins TRBV7-8 to TRBJ2-1; weak D call: TRBD2 (5 bases). V was cut by 5 bases and J by 9 bases, with 20 bases left in between. The CDR3 is 15 amino acids. Germline V gene data show CDR1 as SGHVS and CDR2 as FQNEAQ. This chain's CDR3 is CASSPPIREGSEQFF. In nucleotides, the CDR3 is TGTGCCAGCAGCCCCCCGATCCGGGAAGGGAGTGAGCAGTTCTTC.

This clonotype was recorded a few times. This sequence joins TRBV27 and TRBJ1-4; 7 bases match TRBD1. V lost 3 bases to trimming and J lost 10 bases; unmatched junction nucleotides: 2. The CDR3 totals 12 residues. Germline V CDR1 and CDR2: MNHEY, SMNVEV (reference sequence). CDR3 region: CASSFRGGKLFF. The CDR3 DNA sequence: TGTGCCAGCAGTTTCAGGGGGGGAAAACTGTTTTTT.

CDR3 in DNA: TGTGCCACCAGTGACCCCCGTGGCGGGAATCTGGGCGAGCAGTTCTTC. Its protein product is CATSDPRGGNLGEQFF. This sequence joins TRBV24-1 and TRBJ2-1, with D maybe TRBD2 (6 bases). V gave up 4 bases and J gave up 10 bases, with 22 bases separating them. The CDR3 is 16 residues long. Germline CDR1 and CDR2: KGHDR and SFDVKD.

V is TRBV5-1 and J is TRBJ2-1; 11 nucleotides match TRBD2. Germline V gives CDR1 SGHRS, CDR2 YFSETQ. V shed 4 bases, J shed 7 bases, and the junction held 25 bases outside the gene matches. CDR3 length: 21 amino acids. CDR3 coding DNA: TGCGCCAGCAGCCCTGTTAGCGGGAGGGCTCTCTTCCAGGGCCCGGGGAATGAGCAGTTCTTC. Amino acids: CASSPVSGRALFQGPGNEQFF.

This clonotype showed up many times. The J gene is TRBJ2-3, the V gene TRBV5-1; D is uncertain. The V gene lost 4 bases and the J gene lost 9 bases, with 12 bases spanning the gap. The CDR3 consists of 12 residues. From germline, CDR1 is SGHRS and CDR2 YFSETQ. Here the CDR3 reads CASSLQSDTQYF. The CDR3 DNA sequence: TGCGCCAGCAGCCTACAAAGTGACACGCAGTATTTT.

This sequence joins TRBV12-3 or TRBV12-4 and TRBJ2-7, with 7 bases that match TRBD2. This CDR3 is 14 amino acids long. Losses at the gene ends were 6 bases for V and 3 bases for J; bases not matched to a gene: 8. CDR3 sequence (DNA): TGTGCCAGCAGGCACGCGGGAGTGAACTACGAGCAGTACTTC. This gives the protein CASRHAGVNYEQYF.

The CDR3 bases are TGTGCCAGCAGCGAACCGGGACGAGCGGGCCCGGGAAATGAGCAGTTCTTC. It is translated as CASSEPGRAGPGNEQFF. The chain has TRBV9 and TRBJ2-1; a weak D match, TRBD2 (6 bases). CDR1 and CDR2 from the germline V gene are SGDLS and YYNGEE. Trimming removed 3 bases at V and 7 bases at J, with 23 bases between. CDR3 length: 17 residues.

This clonotype was counted a few times. This rearrangement joins TRBV19 to TRBJ1-2, with no clear D. CDR1 is LNHDA, CDR2 SQIVND, per germline (reference sequence). The CDR3 is made up of 12 amino acids. The germline V and J ends were trimmed by 3 bases and 6 bases, with 8 bases remaining between them. This chain's CDR3 is CASSIHFDGYTF. CDR3 nucleotides: TGTGCCAGTAGTATTCATTTCGATGGCTACACCTTC. Based on the CDR3 plus reference TRBV19 and TRBJ1-2, the full variable domain is DGGITQSPKYLFRKEGQNVTLSCEQNLNHDAMYWYRQDPGQGLRLIYYSQIVNDFQKGDIAEGYSVSREKKESFPLTVTSAQKNPTAFYLCASSIHFDGYTFGSGTRLTVV.

This chain links TRBV4-2 with TRBJ1-4; maybe TRBD1 (6 bases). V lost 3 bases and J 6 bases, leaving 17 bases between the germline ends. The CDR3 spans 16 residues. Germline V gives CDR1 LGHNA, CDR2 YNFKEQ. The CDR3 loop reads CASSQTTGKGDEKLFF. CDR3 DNA sequence: TGTGCCAGCAGCCAGACAACAGGGAAAGGGGATGAAAAACTGTTTTTT.

CDR3 DNA: TGTGCCAGCAGCCCAGGCATTCATCAGCCCCAGCATTTT. This encodes CASSPGIHQPQHF. The J gene is TRBJ1-5, the V gene TRBV6-5; D ambiguous. Germline CDR1 reads MNHEY; CDR2 reads SVGAGI. V was trimmed by 6 bases and J by 5 bases, leaving 11 bases between them. This CDR3 spans 13 amino acids.

This clonotype occurred a few times. Here the CDR3 DNA reads TGCGCCAGCAGCCCGAGCTTGGGAGGTGAACAGCCCCAGCATTTT. It yields the protein CASSPSLGGEQPQHF. This sequence joins TRBV4-1 and TRBJ1-5; no clear D. Germline V gives CDR1 MGHRA, CDR2 YSYEKL. Between the trimmed V and J ends, which lost 4 bases and 7 bases, there was a span of 17 bases. The CDR3 consists of 15 residues.

In its sample, this clonotype was seen a few times. The V and J genes are TRBV7-9 and TRBJ2-1; TRBD2 aligns across 7 bases. From germline, CDR1 is SEHNR and CDR2 FQNEAQ (reference sequence). The V segment lost 8 bases and the J segment 14 bases; nucleotides outside the gene matches: 15. The CDR3 has 13 amino acids. CDR3 in DNA: TGTGCCAGCGGAACCGAGACGAGTCGGGAGGAGTTCTTC. Encoded protein: CASGTETSREEFF.

This clonotype has more than one count but fewer than ten. The rearrangement links TRBV7-2 to TRBJ1-3; D gene uncertain. This CDR3 contains 16 residues. Germline-derived CDR1 and CDR2 are SGHTA and FQGNSA. V shed 0 bases and J shed 8 bases, with 17 bases lying between them. The CDR3 DNA is TGTGCCAGCAGCTTAGCGCATGCTGGGCCGCAGCACACCATATATTTT. It is translated as CASSLAHAGPQHTIYF.

This clonotype was recorded many times. The chain uses TRBV15 and TRBJ2-2; weak D call: TRBD2 (6 bases). V lost 7 bases and J 5 bases, leaving 14 bases between the germline ends. The CDR3 consists of 14 residues. The germline CDR1 and CDR2 sequences are LNHNV and YYDKDF (reference sequence). The CDR3 bases are TGTGCCACCACTAGGAGGGGAGGAACCGGGGAGCTGTTTTTT. It yields the protein CATTRRGGTGELFF.

This clonotype was detected a few times. The CDR3 sequence: CASSDGSWVNEQFF. The CDR3, as DNA: TGTGCCAGCTCCGATGGTAGCTGGGTCAATGAGCAGTTCTTC. The chain links TRBV2 to TRBJ2-1; unclear D gene. This CDR3 has 14 residues. Germline V CDR1 and CDR2: SNHLY, FYNNEI. Trimming took off 8 bases at V and 6 bases at J, with 17 bases between the two ends.

The chain has TRBV20-1 and TRBJ2-1; 15 positions agree with TRBD2. The CDR3 has 16 residues. The J segment lost 8 bases and the V segment lost 3 bases, leaving 8 bases of the junction unmatched. Germline assignment: CDR1 DFQATT and CDR2 SNEGSKA (reference sequence). In DNA form, the CDR3 reads TGCAGTGCTAGGGCCGGGACTAGCGGGAGGTGGGATGAGCAGTTCTTC. Protein product: CSARAGTSGRWDEQFF.

The rearrangement links TRBV6-5 to TRBJ1-1, with 8 positions matching TRBD1. Trimming took 6 bases from V and 11 from J; bases not matched to a gene: 8. The CDR3 is 12 amino acids. Germline V gene lookup returns CDR1 MNHEY and CDR2 SVGAGI. CDR3 sequence reads: CASRSGGGNAFF. The CDR3 coding sequence is TGTGCCAGCAGGTCAGGGGGCGGAAATGCTTTCTTT.

This clonotype was detected only a few times. The genes are TRBV3-1 and TRBJ1-2, with 11 bases fitting TRBD1. This CDR3 region has 13 residues. Germline CDR1 LGHDT, CDR2 YNNKEL (reference sequence). With 4 bases clipped from V and 8 bases from J, the junction kept 3 bases outside the gene matches. Here the CDR3 DNA reads TGTGCCAGCAGCCCGGACAGGGGGCTCGGCTACACCTTC. Amino acid sequence: CASSPDRGLGYTF.

This clonotype was counted between two and nine times. This chain links TRBV9 with TRBJ2-1, with a possible D match to TRBD2 (5 bases). This CDR3 is 15 amino acids long. Trimming left V 3 bases short and J 2 bases short, with 12 bases between. Germline CDR1 reads SGDLS; CDR2 reads YYNGEE. The CDR3 nucleotides read TGTGCCAGCAGCGCCCCGAGCGGAACCTACAATGAGCAGTTCTTC. Its protein product is CASSAPSGTYNEQFF.

V usage is TRBV12-3 or TRBV12-4 and J usage is TRBJ2-3; D gene unclear. This CDR3 comprises 14 residues. V lost 2 bases and J lost 2, with 8 bases in between. CDR3 region: CASSLILITDTQYF. The CDR3 DNA follows: TGTGCCAGCAGTTTAATCCTTATCACAGATACGCAGTATTTT.